A single sample is the source of the 23 T cell receptor beta chains below, sequenced in a study of blood T cell repertoires in COVID-19. Sequencing was performed with immunoSEQ multiplex PCR; in TCRdb, only in-frame clones are kept and a portion is missing. The sample gives about 130,000 clones, roughly 88% of which show up once; roughly 5.4% is in the top ten. Sequencing was performed on peripheral blood. These receptors all stem from a human donor in a cohort sampled during active COVID-19.

The chain is built from TRBV28 and TRBJ1-2, with a weak D call TRBD1 (6 bases). Germline values: CDR1 MDHEN, CDR2 SYDVKM. V was cut by 6 bases and J by 0 bases, with 17 bases left in between. CDR3 size: 16 residues. The CDR3 DNA follows: TGTGCCAGCAGGAAAGCCGGGACAACGACTAACTATGGCTACACCTTC. This gives the protein CASRKAGTTTNYGYTF.

The chain combines TRBV6-2 or TRBV6-3 with TRBJ1-4; a possible D gene is TRBD1 (5 bases). V lost 5 bases to trimming and J lost 0 bases, with 13 bases between them. This CDR3 region has 16 residues. Germline-derived CDR1 and CDR2 are MNHEY and SVGEGT. Written as DNA, the CDR3 is TGTGCCAGCAGTAAATGGACATTTGCAACTAATGAAAAACTGTTTTTT. This gives the protein CASSKWTFATNEKLFF.

V gene TRBV5-1 combines with J gene TRBJ2-7; 10 bases align to TRBD1. There are 13 residues in the CDR3. V shed 7 bases and J 7 bases; nucleotides not matched to a gene: 8. Germline V gene sequence: CDR1 SGHRS, CDR2 YFSETQ. In DNA, the CDR3 is TGCGCCAGCCGACAGGGGGCGACTGGAGAGCAGTACTTC. This sequence encodes CASRQGATGEQYF.

The chain has TRBV19 and TRBJ1-2; 9 bases are shared with TRBD1. This CDR3 spans 14 amino acids. With V trimmed by 8 bases and J by 8 bases, 12 bases remained unmatched. Germline V gene lookup returns CDR1 LNHDA and CDR2 SQIVND (reference sequence). Written as DNA, the CDR3 is TGTGCCAGTTTACCGGGACAGGGTTTCGGGGGCTACACCTTC. This translates into CASLPGQGFGGYTF.

CDR3: CATSEAGSETQYF. The CDR3 nucleotides read TGTGCCACCAGTGAAGCGGGTTCTGAGACCCAGTACTTC. The genes are TRBV24-1 and TRBJ2-5; D might be TRBD2 (6 bases). Germline V gene lookup returns CDR1 KGHDR and CDR2 SFDVKD. V was trimmed by 4 bases and J by 5 bases, leaving 10 bases between them. This CDR3 spans 13 amino acids.

The rearrangement joins TRBV9 to TRBJ2-6; 14 bases line up with TRBD2. The junction had 8 bases not matched to a gene; V was cut back by 4 bases and J by 2 bases. The CDR3 is 19 amino acids. Germline V CDR1 and CDR2: SGDLS, YYNGEE. CDR3 sequence: CASSPQTSGRVAGANVLTF. The CDR3 DNA is TGTGCCAGCAGCCCCCAGACTAGCGGGAGGGTCGCTGGGGCCAACGTCCTGACTTTC.

As concerns this clone: Other DNA sequences from this sample encode an identical CDR3 as well. The genes are TRBV5-1 and TRBJ2-7, with D unresolved. There are 14 residues in the CDR3. Germline V gene data show CDR1 as SGHRS and CDR2 as YFSETQ. Trimming cost V 0 bases and J 1 base, with 8 bases left between them. The CDR3 DNA reads TGCGCCAGCAGCTTGGACTCCGTATCCTACGAGCAGTACTTC. Its protein product is CASSLDSVSYEQYF.

The chain recombines TRBV19 with TRBJ1-1; the match to TRBD1 covers 9 bases. Germline trimming cut 5 bases from V and 2 bases from J; bases unmatched to any gene: 6. CDR3 length: 15 residues. The germline CDR1 and CDR2 sequences are LNHDA and SQIVND (reference sequence). CDR3 coding DNA: TGTGCCAGTAGTTTTACGACAGGGGGTAACACTGAAGCTTTCTTT. It translates to CASSFTTGGNTEAFF.

The chain couples TRBV28 to TRBJ2-3; 14 positions match TRBD2. Trimming at V came to 7 bases and at J to 9 bases, leaving 12 bases not matched to a gene. CDR1 and CDR2 from the germline V gene are MDHEN and SYDVKM. The CDR3 spans 16 residues. The CDR3 loop is CASKGGGTSGRTTQYF. The CDR3 DNA follows: TGTGCCAGCAAAGGAGGAGGGACTAGCGGGAGAACAACGCAGTATTTT.

This clone was recorded once. J is TRBJ2-3 and V is TRBV6-2 or TRBV6-3; D may be TRBD2 (5 bases). The CDR3 sequence is 18 residues long. Germline values: CDR1 MNHEY, CDR2 SVGEGT. Trimming removed 6 bases at V and 0 bases at J, with 22 bases between. Written as DNA, the CDR3 is TGTGCCAGCAGCCCATGGGTGAAAGGAGGCTCTAGCACAGATACGCAGTATTTT. This sequence encodes CASSPWVKGGSSTDTQYF.

The V gene is TRBV3-1 (or the pseudogene TRBV3-2), the J gene TRBJ2-4, with TRBD2 identical over 8 bases. The germline V gene has CDR1 LGHDT and CDR2 YNNKEL (reference sequence). V shed 0 bases, J shed 2 bases, and the junction held 18 bases outside the gene matches. The CDR3 length is 21 residues. CDR3: CASSQDWAGGAGRTTKNIQYF. In DNA, the CDR3 is TGTGCCAGCAGCCAAGATTGGGCGGGGGGCGCGGGGCGAACTACCAAAAACATTCAGTACTTC.

The chain is built from TRBV11-2 and TRBJ2-1; 8 bases are shared with TRBD2. Germline assignment: CDR1 SGHAT and CDR2 FQNNGV. The ends lost 7 bases at V and 1 base at J; junction bases unmatched: 6. The CDR3 consists of 15 residues. The CDR3 is CASTLTSGSYNEQFF. The CDR3, as DNA: TGTGCCAGCACCCTCACTAGCGGTTCCTACAATGAGCAGTTCTTC. Supplemented by reference TRBV11-2 and TRBJ2-1, the full variable domain reads EAGVAQSPRYKIIEKRQSVAFWCNPISGHATLYWYQQILGQGPKLLIQFQNNGVVDDSQLPKDRFSAERLKGVDSTLKIQPAKLEDSAVYLCASTLTSGSYNEQFFGPGTRLTVL.

The chain links TRBV7-6 to TRBJ2-3; TRBD2 matches at 8 bases. V trimming: 7 bases; J trimming: 1 base; junction bases outside the gene matches: 4. The CDR3 length is 14 residues. CDR1 is SGHVS, CDR2 FNYEAQ, per germline. The CDR3 DNA reads TGTGCCAGCATCCCAGCGGGAGGCACAGATACGCAGTATTTT. Translating gives CASIPAGGTDTQYF.

The V and J genes are TRBV9 and TRBJ1-3; 8 bases are shared with TRBD1. The CDR3 runs to 15 residues. The ends lost 6 bases at V and 2 bases at J; junction bases unmatched: 7. Germline values: CDR1 SGDLS, CDR2 YYNGEE. This CDR3 reads CASNTQGVTGNTIYF. In nucleotides, the CDR3 is TGTGCCAGCAACACACAGGGGGTTACTGGAAACACCATATATTTT. Full variable domain (remainder filled in from reference TRBV9 and TRBJ1-3): DSGVTQTPKHLITATGQRVTLRCSPRSGDLSVYWYQQSLDQGLQFLIQYYNGEERAKGNILERFSAQQFPDLHSELNLSSLELGDSALYFCASNTQGVTGNTIYFGEGSWLTVV.

The chain recombines TRBV19 with TRBJ1-3; no clear D gene. Germline-derived CDR1 and CDR2 are LNHDA and SQIVND (reference sequence). V was clipped by 4 bases and J by 0 bases, with 7 bases between them. The CDR3 covers 14 residues. CDR3 amino acids: CASSRDLSGNTIYF. As DNA, the CDR3 is TGTGCCAGTAGTAGAGACCTCTCTGGAAACACCATATATTTT. The full variable domain, in which reference TRBV19 and TRBJ1-3 provide the parts outside the CDR3, is DGGITQSPKYLFRKEGQNVTLSCEQNLNHDAMYWYRQDPGQGLRLIYYSQIVNDFQKGDIAEGYSVSREKKESFPLTVTSAQKNPTAFYLCASSRDLSGNTIYFGEGSWLTVV.

DNA for the CDR3: TGCGCCAGCAGTCAAATTCGAACACCTCCGACAGGGGGCCTTCAAGAGACCCAGTACTTC. Its protein is CASSQIRTPPTGGLQETQYF. The chain links TRBV23-1 to TRBJ2-5; 10 bases fit TRBD1. TRBV23-1 is treated as an ORF (open reading frame) with a function not yet certain. The ends lost 2 bases at V and 2 bases at J; junction bases unmatched: 17. CDR3 size: 20 residues.

The V and J genes are TRBV5-1 and TRBJ2-2; the match to TRBD2 covers 9 bases. The ends lost 3 bases at V and 7 bases at J; junction bases unmatched: 16. Germline values: CDR1 SGHRS, CDR2 YFSETQ. The CDR3 spans 18 residues. The chain's CDR3 is CASSSPVVAGALGGELFF. CDR3 sequence (DNA): TGCGCCAGCAGCTCCCCGGTTGTAGCGGGGGCCTTGGGCGGGGAGCTGTTTTTT.

This clone was detected only once. The rearrangement joins TRBV28 to TRBJ2-7; 10 bases align to TRBD2. Per the germline V gene, CDR1 is MDHEN and CDR2 is SYDVKM. The ends lost 4 bases at V and 3 bases at J; junction bases unmatched: 6. The CDR3 contains 15 residues. CDR3 in amino acids: CASSWVAGGFYEQYF. The CDR3 DNA is TGTGCCAGCAGTTGGGTAGCGGGAGGCTTCTACGAGCAGTACTTC.

This chain connects TRBV14 to TRBJ2-3; 8 nucleotides match TRBD2. V shed 1 base and J 0 bases; nucleotides not matched to a gene: 6. The germline gives CDR1 SGHDN, CDR2 FVKESK. The CDR3 has 17 amino acids. The CDR3 nucleotides are TGTGCCAGCAGCCAAGGGCCGACTAGCGAGAGCACAGATACGCAGTATTTT. As protein: CASSQGPTSESTDTQYF. Full variable domain (remainder filled in from reference TRBV14 and TRBJ2-3): EAGVTQFPSHSVIEKGQTVTLRCDPISGHDNLYWYRRVMGKEIKFLLHFVKESKQDESGMPNNRFLAERTGGTYSTLKVQPAELEDSGVYFCASSQGPTSESTDTQYFGPGTRLTVL.

The chain is built from TRBV24-1 and TRBJ2-1, with 7 bases matching TRBD2. The CDR3 consists of 16 residues. After removal of 0 bases from V and 0 bases from J, the junction contained 1 base not matched to a gene. The V gene's germline CDR1 is KGHDR and CDR2 SFDVKD. The CDR3 DNA reads TGTGCCACCAGTGATTTGGGCGGGAGCTCCTACAATGAGCAGTTCTTC. It yields the protein CATSDLGGSSYNEQFF.

Only one count was recorded for this clone. This chain links TRBV19 with TRBJ1-1; D unclear. CDR3 length: 15 amino acids. V was cut by 6 bases and J by 0 bases, with 14 bases left in between. Germline CDR1 is LNHDA and CDR2 is SQIVND (reference sequence). The CDR3 nucleotides read TGTGCCAGTAGAATTTCCAGACACATGAACACTGAAGCTTTCTTT. It codes for CASRISRHMNTEAFF.

The V and J genes are TRBV11-2 and TRBJ2-3; possible D gene TRBD2, 7 bases. The CDR3 contains 14 residues. V was shortened by 2 bases and J by 6 bases, with 12 bases between the two germline ends. Looked up from germline, CDR1 is SGHAT and CDR2 is FQNNGV. CDR3 in amino acids: CASSLRGGRDTQYF. The DNA for the CDR3 is TGTGCCAGCAGCTTAAGGGGGGGGAGGGATACGCAGTATTTT.

V gene TRBV4-1 combines with J gene TRBJ2-3; TRBD2 matches 7 bases. V lost 4 bases and J lost 6; bases outside the gene matches: 4. Germline V gene sequence: CDR1 MGHRA, CDR2 YSYEKL. The CDR3 contains 13 residues. CDR3 residues: CASSLLGGDTQYF. CDR3 DNA: TGCGCCAGCAGCCTCCTGGGAGGGGATACGCAGTATTTT.